The 2 T cell receptor beta chains presented below share a single source sample, sequenced in a study of beta chain features in type 1 diabetes. Findings and limits, study-wide: Type 1 diabetes patients had moderately but significantly shorter TCRB CDR3s in all four CD4+ subsets.

Antigens for these TCRs are unknown. What was sequenced were expressed TCRB transcripts, since all of the isolated RNA had been reverse transcribed. Only in-frame clones appear in the TCRdb table, and some are missing; sequencing was by immunoSEQ multiplex PCR. The sample includes roughly 140,000 clones, 10% of them seen just once. Sequenced: central memory CD4+ T cells from blood. These receptors all come from a man in his thirties or forties with type 1 diabetes.

This clone appeared a few times. The chain couples TRBV5-5 to TRBJ2-1; no reliable D call. The V end was cut by 0 bases, the J end by 8 bases, with 3 bases between. The germline V gene encodes CDR1 SGHKS and CDR2 YYEKEE (reference sequence). The CDR3 is made up of 11 amino acids. CDR3 loop: CASSLEHEQFF. The CDR3 bases are TGTGCCAGCAGCTTGGAGCATGAGCAGTTCTTC.

This chain uses TRBV19 with TRBJ2-7; the match to TRBD2 covers 14 bases. V lost 6 bases and J lost 4; bases outside the gene matches: 5. The CDR3 extends over 15 amino acids. In germline, CDR1 is LNHDA, CDR2 SQIVND (reference sequence). The CDR3 loop reads CASSTGTSGRYEQYF. DNA for the CDR3: TGTGCCAGTAGCACCGGGACTAGCGGGAGATACGAGCAGTACTTC.